This T cell receptor (beta chain) was captured by sequencing in a study of CD4 T cells in relation to SARS-CoV-2 and coronaviruses. Concerning this clone: Antigen specificity is unknown. One end of the junction varies from germline; a read error may be responsible.

This CDR3 comprises 14 residues. Germline V gene sequence: CDR1 SSHAT, CDR2 FNYEAQ (reference sequence). Only in-frame clones appear in the TCRdb table, and some are missing; sequencing was by immunoSEQ multiplex PCR. The sample shows over 40,000 clones, under 90% of them seen only once. Broader study findings: Memory recall responses, not primary responses primed in culture, are what the assay detects.

V and J are TRBV7-7 and TRBJ2-3; D remains unclear. This receptor was taken from an adult with COVID-19. Material: naive CD4+ T cells from PBMCs, cultured in vitro. As to subset: naive CD4+ T cells isolated by negative enrichment. In nucleotides, the CDR3 is TGTGCTAGCAGCTTAACTGGCAGCACAGATACGCAGTATTTT. Its translation is CASSLTGSTDTQYF.